This record covers a single TCR beta chain. J lost 2 bases, V lost 0 bases, and 1 base had no gene match. The CDR3 has 16 amino acids. Germline loops: CDR1 SGHTA, CDR2 FQGNSA. Repertoires were generated with immunoSEQ multiplex PCR, while TCRdb's copy carries only in-frame clones and drops some. The sample consists of more than 120,000 clones, approximately 86% of them appearing once. The sample's time point: blood 4 weeks post-SBRT, at nephrectomy. The treatment: 15 Gy SBRT to primary tumor, nephrectomy 4 weeks later. This specimen comes from a study of radiation and T cells in renal cell carcinoma. The sample was blood, taken from a patient whose treatment included radiotherapy and nephrectomy. The chain recombines TRBV7-2 with TRBJ2-6, with TRBD1 matching 7 bases. The sequence derives from a woman in her fifties or sixties with renal cell carcinoma. CDR3 amino acids: CASSLATGPGANVLTF. The CDR3 DNA reads as TGTGCCAGCAGCTTAGCGACAGGGCCTGGGGCCAACGTCCTGACTTTC.